These 4 T cell receptor beta chains originate from one sample sequenced in a study of T cells in Graves' hyperthyroidism and ophthalmopathy. Researchers amplified the TCR beta CDR3 regions from RNA transcripts. HTBI primers were the set used in a first-round RT-PCR of the TCR CDR3. TCRdb reprocessed the multiplex PCR reads via MiXCR and lists one record per CDR3 protein. The table includes a few hundred thousand distinct CDR3 sequences, 15% to 19% detected once. Sequencing input: blood. The receptor source for this set is a woman aged 18 to 35 with Graves' hyperthyroidism.

In its sample, this clonotype was seen many times. The J gene is TRBJ1-1, the V gene TRBV28; D is unclear. Germline loops: CDR1 MDHEN, CDR2 SYDVKM. CDR3 length: 15 amino acids. The ends were cut back, 3 bases at V and 0 bases at J, with 11 bases in the middle. The CDR3 reads CASSLTGHMNTEAFF. CDR3 in DNA: TGTGCCAGCAGTTTGACCGGCCATATGAACACTGAAGCTTTCTTT.

This clonotype has more than one count but fewer than ten. The genes are TRBV6-2 or TRBV6-3 and TRBJ1-5; tentatively, D is TRBD1 (6 bases). This CDR3 has 14 residues. The V and J ends lost 7 bases and 7 bases respectively, with 17 bases between them. Germline-derived CDR1 and CDR2 are MNHEY and SVGEGT. CDR3 sequence: CASNEGGRTQPQHF. DNA for the CDR3: TGTGCCAGCAACGAAGGGGGGCGCACCCAGCCCCAGCATTTT.

This clonotype was counted a few times. One end of the junction varies from germline; a read error may be responsible. This chain uses TRBV2 with TRBJ1-2; weak D call: TRBD1 (5 bases). Germline V gene data show CDR1 as SNHLY and CDR2 as FYNNEI. CDR3 length equals 15 residues. CDR3 protein: CASSEVGVLNYGHTF. In nucleotides, the CDR3 is TGTGCCAGCAGTGAAGTAGGGGTCCTTAACTATGGCCACACCTTC.

The table lists this clonotype with many counts. This sequence joins TRBV2 and TRBJ2-1, with 7 positions matching TRBD2. V dropped 1 base and J dropped 5; count of bases not matched to a gene: 8. The CDR3 has 16 residues. Germline V gene data show CDR1 as SNHLY and CDR2 as FYNNEI. CDR3 nucleotide sequence: TGTGCCAGCAGTGAAGAGGGCGGGAGTCCCAACAATGAGCAGTTCTTC. This codes for CASSEEGGSPNNEQFF.